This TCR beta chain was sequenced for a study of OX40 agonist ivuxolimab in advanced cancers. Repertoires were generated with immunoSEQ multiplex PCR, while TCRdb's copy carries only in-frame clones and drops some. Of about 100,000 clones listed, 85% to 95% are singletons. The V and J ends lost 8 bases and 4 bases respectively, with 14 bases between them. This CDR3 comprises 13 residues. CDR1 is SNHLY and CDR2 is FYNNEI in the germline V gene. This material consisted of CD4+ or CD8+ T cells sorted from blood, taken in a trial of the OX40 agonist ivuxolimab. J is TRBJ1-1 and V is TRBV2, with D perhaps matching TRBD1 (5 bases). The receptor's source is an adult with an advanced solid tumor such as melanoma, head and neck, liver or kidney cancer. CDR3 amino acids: CASCVGAGTEAFF. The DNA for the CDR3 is TGTGCCAGCTGTGTAGGGGCTGGCACTGAAGCTTTCTTT.